There are many counts of the clone carrying this TCR beta chain. Its antigen is currently unknown. Clinical symptoms and serum thyroxine were used for diagnosis; TRAb, thyroid ultrasound and orbital computed tomography were also relied on. PBMCs had their origin in fresh peripheral blood (more than 9.5 ml). This sample is drawn from a study of Graves' ophthalmopathy and Graves' hyperthyroidism. Looking at the study overall: At initial diagnosis, peripheral blood was obtained, and this preceded any treatment.

RNA served as the template for amplifying TCR beta CDR3 regions. Second-round multiplex PCR followed a first-round RT-PCR using HTBI primers. TCRdb re-called the multiplex PCR reads with MiXCR, one entry per CDR3 protein. The top ten hold roughly 3.2% of the sample, which has hundreds of thousands of distinct CDR3 sequences, approximately 21% seen once. Study-wide points: Most expanded clonotypes in thyroid above 0.001 frequency also showed up in blood.

The sequenced material came from peripheral blood. This receptor was identified in a woman younger than 35 with stable Graves' hyperthyroidism.

This CDR3 is CSAPRQGLNQPQHF. In DNA, the CDR3 is TGCAGTGCCCCCCGACAGGGGCTCAATCAGCCCCAGCATTTT. This sequence joins TRBV20-1 and TRBJ1-5; 8 bases agree with TRBD1. Germline CDR1 is DFQATT and CDR2 is SNEGSKA (reference sequence). This CDR3 is built from 14 residues. V lost 6 bases, J lost 3 bases, and 7 bases stayed unmatched.